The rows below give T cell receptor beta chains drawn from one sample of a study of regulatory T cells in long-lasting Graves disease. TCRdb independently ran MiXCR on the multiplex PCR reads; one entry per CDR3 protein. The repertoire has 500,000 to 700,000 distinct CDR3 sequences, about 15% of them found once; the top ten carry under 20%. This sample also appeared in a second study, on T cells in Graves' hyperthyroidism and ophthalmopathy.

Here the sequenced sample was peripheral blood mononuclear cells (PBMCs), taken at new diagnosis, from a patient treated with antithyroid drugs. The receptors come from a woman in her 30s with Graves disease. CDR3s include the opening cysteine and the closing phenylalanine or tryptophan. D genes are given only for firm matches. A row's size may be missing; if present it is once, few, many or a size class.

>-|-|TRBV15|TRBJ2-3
CATSRDVADTQYF
TGTGCCACCAGCAGAGACGTCGCAGATACGCAGTATTTT
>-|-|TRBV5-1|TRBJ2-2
CASSPSRQRGNTGELFF
TGCGCCAGCAGTCCCTCCCGACAGCGAGGGAACACCGGGGAGCTGTTTTTT
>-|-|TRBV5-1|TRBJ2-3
CASSLVGLYDTQYF
TGCGCCAGCAGCTTGGTTGGGTTATATGATACGCAGTATTTT
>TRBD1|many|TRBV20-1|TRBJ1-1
CSARARDRGNTEAFF
TGCAGTGCTAGAGCTAGGGACAGGGGGAACACTGAAGCTTTCTTT
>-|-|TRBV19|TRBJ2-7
CASSIGTASYEQYF
TGTGCCAGTAGTATAGGGACAGCGTCCTACGAGCAGTACTTC
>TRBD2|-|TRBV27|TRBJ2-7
CASKGTSGKYEQYF
TGTGCCAGCAAGGGGACTAGCGGGAAGTACGAGCAGTACTTC
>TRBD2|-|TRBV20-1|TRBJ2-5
CSAKSLLAVQETQYF
TGCAGTGCTAAATCTTTACTAGCGGTACAAGAGACCCAGTACTTC
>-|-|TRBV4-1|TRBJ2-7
CASSQVWGARGEQYF
TGCGCCAGCAGCCAAGTGTGGGGGGCGAGAGGCGAGCAGTACTTC
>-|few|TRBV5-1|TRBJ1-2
CASSWVDPGGRNYGYTF
TGCGCCAGCAGCTGGGTCGATCCTGGGGGGCGAAACTATGGCTACACCTTC
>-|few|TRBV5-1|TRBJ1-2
CASSHREISGGYTF
TGCGCCAGCAGCCACAGGGAGATCAGCGGTGGCTACACCTTC
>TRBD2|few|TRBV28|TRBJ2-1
CASSTSGRVFNEQFF
TGTGCCAGCTCGACTAGCGGGAGGGTTTTTAATGAGCAGTTCTTC
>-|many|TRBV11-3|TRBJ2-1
CASSSTTYNEQFF
TGTGCCAGCAGCTCCACGACTTACAATGAGCAGTTCTTC
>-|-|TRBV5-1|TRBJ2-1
CASRPGGSSYNEQFF
TGCGCCAGCAGGCCGGGTGGCAGTTCCTACAATGAGCAGTTCTTC
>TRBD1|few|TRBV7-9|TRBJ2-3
CASSPLDRAGDTQYF
TGTGCCAGCAGCCCCCTGGACAGGGCCGGAGATACGCAGTATTTT
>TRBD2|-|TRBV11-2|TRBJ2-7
CASSQASTSPSSYEQYF
TGCGCCAGCAGCCAAGCCTCGACTAGCCCGAGCTCCTACGAGCAGTACTTC
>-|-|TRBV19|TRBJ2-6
CASSPFKGGANVLTF
TGTGCCAGTAGTCCCTTTAAAGGTGGGGCCAACGTCCTGACTTTC
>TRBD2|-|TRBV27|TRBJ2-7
CASRTSGTLGYEQYF
TGTGCCAGCAGAACTAGCGGGACCTTGGGCTACGAGCAGTACTTC
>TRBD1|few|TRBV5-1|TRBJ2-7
CASSAGTGTYERYF
TGCGCCAGCAGCGCCGGGACAGGGACCTACGAGCGGTACTTC
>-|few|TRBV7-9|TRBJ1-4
CASIRAAGVGEEKLFF
TGTGCCAGCATTCGAGCAGCAGGGGTGGGAGAGGAAAAACTGTTTTTT
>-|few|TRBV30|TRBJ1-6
CAWSRGNNSPLHF
TGTGCCTGGTCGAGGGGGAATAATTCACCCCTCCACTTT
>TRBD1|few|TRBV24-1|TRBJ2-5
CATSASDRGETQYF
TGTGCCACCAGTGCCTCAGACAGGGGAGAGACCCAGTACTTC
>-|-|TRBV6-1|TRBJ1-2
CASSPAAGYGYTF
TGTGCCAGCAGCCCCGCTGCCGGGTATGGCTACACCTTC
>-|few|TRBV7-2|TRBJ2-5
CASSLAPRATETQYF
TGTGCCAGCAGCTTAGCGCCCAGGGCTACAGAGACCCAGTACTTC
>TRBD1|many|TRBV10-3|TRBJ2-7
CAISGTGDSPYEQYF
TGTGCCATCAGTGGAACAGGGGACAGCCCCTACGAGCAGTACTTC
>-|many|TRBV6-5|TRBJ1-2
CASSYAGTDETF
TGTGCCAGCAGTTACGCAGGAACGGATGAAACCTTC
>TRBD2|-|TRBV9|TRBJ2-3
CASSVAGGPGGYTQYF
TGTGCCAGCAGCGTAGCTGGAGGACCGGGGGGATATACGCAGTATTTT
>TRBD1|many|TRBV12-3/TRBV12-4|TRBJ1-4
CASSTTGGETNEKLFF
TGTGCCAGCAGTACTACAGGGGGCGAAACTAATGAAAAACTGTTTTTT
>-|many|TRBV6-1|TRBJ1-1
CASSQWMNTEAFF
TGTGCCAGCAGTCAATGGATGAACACTGAAGCTTTCTTT
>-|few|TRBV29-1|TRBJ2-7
CSASDTYEQYF
TGCAGCGCTAGTGATACCTACGAGCAGTACTTC
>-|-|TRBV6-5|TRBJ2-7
CASSYKAYSYEQYF
TGTGCCAGCAGTTACAAGGCCTACTCCTACGAGCAGTACTTC
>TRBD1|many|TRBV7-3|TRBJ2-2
CASSSVFNPGQGPNTGELFF
TGTGCCAGCAGCTCAGTCTTCAACCCGGGACAGGGGCCGAACACCGGGGAGCTGTTTTTT
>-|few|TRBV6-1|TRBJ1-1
CASAGFMNTEAFF
TGTGCCAGCGCGGGGTTCATGAACACTGAAGCTTTCTTT
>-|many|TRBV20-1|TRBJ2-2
CSTPGHQNTGELFF
TGCAGTACGCCGGGACATCAGAACACCGGGGAGCTGTTTTTT
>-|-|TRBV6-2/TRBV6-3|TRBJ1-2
CASSLGSRRQRGYTF
TGTGCCAGCAGTCTCGGGAGCAGGCGGCAAAGGGGCTACACCTTC
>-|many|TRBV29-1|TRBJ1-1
CSAFFGGGGVLGF
TGCAGCGCGTTTTTCGGCGGAGGGGGAGTTCTTGGCTTT
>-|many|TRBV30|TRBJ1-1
CAWTQTEEAFF
TGTGCCTGGACTCAGACGGAAGAAGCTTTCTTT
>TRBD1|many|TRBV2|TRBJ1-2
CASPGPRTGGSYGYTF
TGTGCCAGCCCAGGTCCTCGGACAGGGGGGAGCTATGGCTACACCTTC
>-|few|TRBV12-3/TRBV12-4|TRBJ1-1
CASTTKLAAFF
TGTGCCAGCACCACGAAGTTGGCAGCTTTCTTT
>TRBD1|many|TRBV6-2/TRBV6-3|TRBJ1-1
CAATRDRADTEAFF
TGTGCCGCAACCCGGGACAGGGCGGATACTGAAGCTTTCTTT
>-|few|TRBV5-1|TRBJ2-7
CASSLAPEGDSYEQYF
TGCGCCAGCAGCTTGGCCCCGGAGGGAGACTCCTACGAGCAGTACTTC
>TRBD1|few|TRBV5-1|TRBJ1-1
CASGQGFTEAFF
TGCGCCAGCGGACAGGGTTTTACTGAAGCTTTCTTT
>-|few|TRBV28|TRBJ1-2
CASSPPRPRGELYGYTF
TGTGCCAGCAGTCCCCCCAGGCCACGGGGGGAACTGTATGGCTACACCTTC